This T cell receptor (beta chain) was captured by sequencing in a study of OX40 agonist ivuxolimab in advanced cancers. The overall study: Of mixed ages from about 23 to 85 and averaging 60 years, the group was roughly 83% male. Study results and caveats: At doses 0.1 to 3.0 mg/kg, CD4+ and CD8+ clones expanded. Those patients achieving a partial response at 0.1-3.0 mg/kg showed among the lowest clonal expansion.

Generated by immunoSEQ multiplex PCR, the TCRdb table keeps only in-frame clones and is missing some. Of more than 85,000 clones in the sample, about 89% were seen once. The CDR3 runs to 12 residues. The germline V gene has CDR1 MDHEN and CDR2 SYDVKM. V lost 1 base, J lost 1 base, and 2 bases lay in between. This clone was observed a single time. Its antigen is currently unknown. This sequence was found in an adult with an advanced solid tumor such as melanoma, head and neck, liver or kidney cancer. The sample here was CD4+ or CD8+ T cells sorted from blood, taken in a trial of the OX40 agonist ivuxolimab. V is TRBV28 and J is TRBJ2-7, with unresolved D. For the CDR3, the DNA is TGTGCCAGCAGTTTATATTCCTACGAGCAGTACTTC. It specifies CASSLYSYEQYF.